This is a list of T cell receptor beta chains from one sample in a study of blood T cells in healthy people across ages. TCRdb fed the 5' RACE reads into MiXCR, producing one record per CDR3 protein. The data contain hundreds of thousands of distinct CDR3 sequences, under 35% of them seen just once; the ten biggest clones take up 17%. Sequencing used blood. Source of these receptors: a woman older than 75 in good health. Both conserved end residues are part of each CDR3. A D gene is named only where the DNA matches it firmly. Size is omitted from some rows. Given values are once, few, many or a class for expanded clones.

V: TRBV18
D: TRBD2
J: TRBJ2-5
size: .
DNA: TGTGCCAGCTCACCTCTAGCGGGAGGGAACCAGTACTTC
CDR3: CASSPLAGGNQYF

V: TRBV5-1
D: .
J: TRBJ2-3
size: many
DNA: TGCGCCAGCAGCCCTGGGGTAGGGCTAGATACGCAGTATTTT
CDR3: CASSPGVGLDTQYF

V: TRBV5-1
D: .
J: TRBJ2-2
size: .
DNA: TGCGCCAGCAGCCCGCGGGCAGAGAACACCGGGGAGCTGTTTTTT
CDR3: CASSPRAENTGELFF

V: TRBV6-2/TRBV6-3
D: TRBD2
J: TRBJ2-2
size: few
DNA: TGTGCCAGCAGTTTCACACCTCAGCGGGGCACCGGGGAGCTGTTTTTT
CDR3: CASSFTPQRGTGELFF

V: TRBV20-1
D: TRBD1
J: TRBJ1-2
size: .
DNA: TGCAGTGCTAGAGATCTCACAGGGGGCTATGGCTACACCTTC
CDR3: CSARDLTGGYGYTF

V: TRBV5-4
D: TRBD1
J: TRBJ1-2
size: .
DNA: TGTGCCAGCAGCTTGACAGGGGGCGCGAGATATGGCTACACCTTC
CDR3: CASSLTGGARYGYTF

V: TRBV7-2
D: .
J: TRBJ2-5
size: many
DNA: TGTGCCAGCAGGCCAACCGGGACTTCACAAGAGACCCAGTACTTC
CDR3: CASRPTGTSQETQYF

V: TRBV15
D: .
J: TRBJ1-1
size: .
DNA: TGTGCCACCAGCGGCAACAGGGTGAACACTGAAGCTTTCTTT
CDR3: CATSGNRVNTEAFF

V: TRBV9
D: .
J: TRBJ2-7
size: .
DNA: TGTGCCAGCAGCGTCGCGGGGCTAGCCCCCTACGAGCAGTACTTC
CDR3: CASSVAGLAPYEQYF

V: TRBV7-2
D: TRBD1
J: TRBJ1-2
size: few
DNA: TGTGCCAGCAGCTTCTCCGGGACAGGGGGCGCGGTGGGCTACACCTTC
CDR3: CASSFSGTGGAVGYTF

V: TRBV11-2
D: .
J: TRBJ2-7
size: many
DNA: TGTGCCAGCAGCGACCGCGGAGACTACGAGCAGTACTTC
CDR3: CASSDRGDYEQYF

V: TRBV19
D: .
J: TRBJ1-2
size: few
DNA: TGTGCCAGTAGTAGACAGGCCCGCTATGGCTACACCTTC
CDR3: CASSRQARYGYTF

V: TRBV20-1
D: .
J: TRBJ2-1
size: .
DNA: TGCAGGGCTAGGCCCTGGAATGAGCAGTTCTTC
CDR3: CRARPWNEQFF

V: TRBV5-1
D: TRBD2
J: TRBJ2-5
size: few
DNA: TGCGCCAGCAGCTTGGCCGCTAGCGGGACCCAAGAGACCCGGTACTTC
CDR3: CASSLAASGTQETRYF

V: TRBV5-1
D: .
J: TRBJ1-3
size: few
DNA: TGCGCCAGCAGCTTGGATGCGGGTTCTTCTGGAAACACCATATATTTT
CDR3: CASSLDAGSSGNTIYF

V: TRBV5-5
D: .
J: TRBJ2-5
size: .
DNA: TGTGCCAGCAACTTGTCTCCCCGAACTACCCAAGAGACCCAGTACTTC
CDR3: CASNLSPRTTQETQYF

V: TRBV10-3
D: .
J: TRBJ2-5
size: .
DNA: TGTGCCATCAGTGAGCAGAATCAACAAGAGACCCAGTACTTC
CDR3: CAISEQNQQETQYF

V: TRBV12-3/TRBV12-4
D: TRBD1
J: TRBJ1-6
size: many
DNA: TGTGCCAGCAGCTTGGGACAGGGGGTTTCACCCCTCCACTTT
CDR3: CASSLGQGVSPLHF

V: TRBV28
D: .
J: TRBJ2-7
size: many
DNA: TGTGCCAGCAGTTTATACTTATTAGGGTACACCTACGAGCAGTACTTC
CDR3: CASSLYLLGYTYEQYF

V: TRBV6-5
D: .
J: TRBJ1-2
size: .
DNA: TGTGCCAGCAGACCCAACCGACAGACACATGGCTACACCTTC
CDR3: CASRPNRQTHGYTF

V: TRBV5-1
D: .
J: TRBJ1-3
size: few
DNA: TGCGCCAGCAGCGTGGACAGCTCTGGAAACACCATATATTTT
CDR3: CASSVDSSGNTIYF

V: TRBV11-2
D: TRBD2
J: TRBJ2-7
size: .
DNA: TGTGCCAGCAGCTACGGTGCGGTAGCGGGGTCCTACGAGCAGTACTTC
CDR3: CASSYGAVAGSYEQYF

V: TRBV27
D: .
J: TRBJ2-1
size: many
DNA: TGTGCCAGCAGTTTCCCCGAGAGAGGGTTTGGGAATGAGCAGTTCTTC
CDR3: CASSFPERGFGNEQFF

V: TRBV3-1
D: TRBD2
J: TRBJ2-7
size: many
DNA: TGTGCCAGCAGCCACCAAGAGGGCTCGGGAGGCTTTTACGAGCAGTACTTC
CDR3: CASSHQEGSGGFYEQYF

V: TRBV3-1
D: .
J: TRBJ1-6
size: few
DNA: TGTGCCAGCAGCCACACGGGGAATTCACCCCTCCACTTT
CDR3: CASSHTGNSPLHF

V: TRBV5-8
D: .
J: TRBJ1-1
size: .
DNA: TGTGCCACCCAGATATTGATGAACACTGAAGCTTTCTTT
CDR3: CATQILMNTEAFF

V: TRBV6-2/TRBV6-3
D: TRBD1
J: TRBJ2-2
size: few
DNA: TGTGCCAGCAGTTACCGGACAGGGGGCACGATTAACGGGGAGCTGTTTTTT
CDR3: CASSYRTGGTINGELFF

V: TRBV6-5
D: TRBD1
J: TRBJ2-5
size: .
DNA: TGTGCCAGCAGGCCCGACAGGGGATTCCACAATGAGCAGTACTTC
CDR3: CASRPDRGFHNEQYF

V: TRBV2
D: .
J: TRBJ1-2
size: .
DNA: TGTGCCAGCAGAAAACAGGGCTTAGACTATGGCTACACCTTC
CDR3: CASRKQGLDYGYTF

V: TRBV20-1
D: .
J: TRBJ2-4
size: many
DNA: TGCAGTGCTAGCGATGCAGCCAAAAACATTCAGTACTTC
CDR3: CSASDAAKNIQYF

V: TRBV20-1
D: .
J: TRBJ1-1
size: few
DNA: TGCAGTGCTAGAGGGTTACAGGCGAACACTGAAGCTTTCTTT
CDR3: CSARGLQANTEAFF

V: TRBV20-1
D: TRBD1
J: TRBJ1-5
size: many
DNA: TGCAGTGCTAGTCGGACAGGTAGCAATCAGCCCCAGCATTTT
CDR3: CSASRTGSNQPQHF

V: TRBV5-5
D: TRBD1
J: TRBJ1-1
size: few
DNA: TGTGCCAGCAGCTTCCCAGGGGGCACTGAAGCTTTCTTT
CDR3: CASSFPGGTEAFF

V: TRBV27
D: .
J: TRBJ2-1
size: .
DNA: TGTGCCAGCAGTTTAGTTCGTTACAATGAGCAGTTCTTC
CDR3: CASSLVRYNEQFF

V: TRBV12-3/TRBV12-4
D: TRBD1
J: TRBJ2-4
size: many
DNA: TGTGCCAGCAGTACACGGGACAGGCCGGGGGACATTCAGTACTTC
CDR3: CASSTRDRPGDIQYF